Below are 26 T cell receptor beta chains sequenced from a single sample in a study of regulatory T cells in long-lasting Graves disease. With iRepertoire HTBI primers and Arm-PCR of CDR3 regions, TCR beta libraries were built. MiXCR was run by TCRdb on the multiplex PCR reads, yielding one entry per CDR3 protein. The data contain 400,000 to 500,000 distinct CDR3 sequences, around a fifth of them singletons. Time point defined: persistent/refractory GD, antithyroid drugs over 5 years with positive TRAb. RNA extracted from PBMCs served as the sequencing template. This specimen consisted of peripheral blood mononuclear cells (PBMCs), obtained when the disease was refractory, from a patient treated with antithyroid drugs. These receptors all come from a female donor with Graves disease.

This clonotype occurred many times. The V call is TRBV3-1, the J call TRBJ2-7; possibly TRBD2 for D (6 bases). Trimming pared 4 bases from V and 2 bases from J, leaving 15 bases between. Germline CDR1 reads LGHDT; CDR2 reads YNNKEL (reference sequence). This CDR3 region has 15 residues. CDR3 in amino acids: CASSPNWDSTYEQYF. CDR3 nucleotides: TGTGCCAGCAGCCCAAACTGGGACTCTACCTACGAGCAGTACTTC.

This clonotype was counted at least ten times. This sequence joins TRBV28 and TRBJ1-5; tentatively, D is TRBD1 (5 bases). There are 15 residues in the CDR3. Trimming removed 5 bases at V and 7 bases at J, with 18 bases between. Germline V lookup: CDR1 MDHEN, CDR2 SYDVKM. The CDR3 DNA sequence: TGTGCCAGCAGTCCCCGGGGGGTTGCAGGCCAGCCCCAGCATTTT. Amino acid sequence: CASSPRGVAGQPQHF.

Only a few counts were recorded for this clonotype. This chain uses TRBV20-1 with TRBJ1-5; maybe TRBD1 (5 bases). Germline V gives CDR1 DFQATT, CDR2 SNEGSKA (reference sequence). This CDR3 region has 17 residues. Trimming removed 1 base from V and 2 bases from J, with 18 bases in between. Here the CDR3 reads CSARGRGWGSGNQPQHF. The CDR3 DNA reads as TGCAGTGCTAGAGGCCGGGGCTGGGGGTCTGGCAATCAGCCCCAGCATTTT.

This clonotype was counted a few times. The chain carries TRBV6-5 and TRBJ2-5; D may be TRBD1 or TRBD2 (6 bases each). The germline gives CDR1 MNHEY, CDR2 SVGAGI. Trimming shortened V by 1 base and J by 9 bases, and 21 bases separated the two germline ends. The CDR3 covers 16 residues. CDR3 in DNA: TGTGCCAGCAGTTACTTCGACGGGGGCCCCAACGGGGCCCAGTACTTC. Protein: CASSYFDGGPNGAQYF.

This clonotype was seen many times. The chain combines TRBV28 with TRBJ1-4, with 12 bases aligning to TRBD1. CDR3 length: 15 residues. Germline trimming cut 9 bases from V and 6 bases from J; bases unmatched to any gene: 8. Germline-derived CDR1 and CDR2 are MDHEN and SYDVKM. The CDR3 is CASGTGGASDEKLFF. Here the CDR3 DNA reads TGTGCCAGTGGGACAGGGGGCGCATCGGATGAAAAACTGTTTTTT.

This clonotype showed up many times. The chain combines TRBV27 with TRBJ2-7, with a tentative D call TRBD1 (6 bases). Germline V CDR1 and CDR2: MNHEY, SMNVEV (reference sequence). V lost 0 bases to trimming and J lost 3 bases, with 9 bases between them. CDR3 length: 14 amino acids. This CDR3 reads CASSLSLRGYEQYF. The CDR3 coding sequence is TGTGCCAGCAGTTTATCCCTCAGGGGCTACGAGCAGTACTTC.

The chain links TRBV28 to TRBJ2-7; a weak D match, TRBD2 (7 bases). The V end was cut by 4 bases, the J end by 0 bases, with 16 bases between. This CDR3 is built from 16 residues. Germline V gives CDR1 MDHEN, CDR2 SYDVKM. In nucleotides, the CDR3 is TGTGCCAGCAGTTCTACGGGGGGCCCTAGCTCCTACGAGCAGTACTTC. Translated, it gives CASSSTGGPSSYEQYF.

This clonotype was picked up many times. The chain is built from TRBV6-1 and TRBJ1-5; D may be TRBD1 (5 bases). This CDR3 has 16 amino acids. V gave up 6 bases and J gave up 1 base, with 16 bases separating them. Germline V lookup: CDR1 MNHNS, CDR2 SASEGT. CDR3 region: CASREPWGRSNQPQHF. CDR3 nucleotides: TGTGCCAGCAGGGAGCCTTGGGGCAGGAGCAATCAGCCCCAGCATTTT.

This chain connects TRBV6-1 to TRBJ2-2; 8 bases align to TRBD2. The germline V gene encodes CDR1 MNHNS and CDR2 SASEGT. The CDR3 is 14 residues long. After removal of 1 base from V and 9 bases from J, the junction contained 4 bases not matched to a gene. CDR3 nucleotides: TGTGCCAGCAGTGAAGTCGGGACTAGAAGGGAGCTGTTTTTT. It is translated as CASSEVGTRRELFF.

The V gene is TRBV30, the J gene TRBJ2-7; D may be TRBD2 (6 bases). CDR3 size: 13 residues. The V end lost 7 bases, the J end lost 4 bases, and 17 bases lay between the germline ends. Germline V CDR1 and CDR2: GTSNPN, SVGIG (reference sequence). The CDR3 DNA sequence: TGTGCCTTCGATCCCGGGACTTATTACGAGCAGTACTTC. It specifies CAFDPGTYYEQYF.

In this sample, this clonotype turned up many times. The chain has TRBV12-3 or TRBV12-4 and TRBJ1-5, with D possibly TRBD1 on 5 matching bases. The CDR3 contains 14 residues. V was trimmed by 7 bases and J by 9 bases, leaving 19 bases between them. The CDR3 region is CASTLGAELWPQHF. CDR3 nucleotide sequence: TGTGCCAGCACCCTAGGGGCGGAACTATGGCCCCAGCATTTT.

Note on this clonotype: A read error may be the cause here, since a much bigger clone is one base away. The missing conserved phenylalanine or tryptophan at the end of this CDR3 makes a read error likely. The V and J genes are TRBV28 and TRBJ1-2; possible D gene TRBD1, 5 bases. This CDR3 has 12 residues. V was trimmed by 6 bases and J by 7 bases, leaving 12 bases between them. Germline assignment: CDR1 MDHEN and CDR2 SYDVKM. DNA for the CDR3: TGTGCCAGCAGCCGGGGGGGACGTGGCTACACCCTC. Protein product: CASSRGGRGYTL.

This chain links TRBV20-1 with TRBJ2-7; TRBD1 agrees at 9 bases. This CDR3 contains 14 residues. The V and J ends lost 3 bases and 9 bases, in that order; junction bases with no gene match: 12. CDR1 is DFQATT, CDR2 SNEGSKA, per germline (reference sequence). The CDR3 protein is CSASGRRDRVVQYF. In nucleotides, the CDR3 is TGCAGTGCTAGTGGAAGGAGGGACAGGGTGGTGCAGTACTTC.

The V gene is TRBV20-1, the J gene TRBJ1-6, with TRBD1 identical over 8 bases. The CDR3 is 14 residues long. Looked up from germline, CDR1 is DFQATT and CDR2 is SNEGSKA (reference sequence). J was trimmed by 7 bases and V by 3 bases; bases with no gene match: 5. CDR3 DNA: TGCAGTGCTAGTAGGACAGGGATGAATTCACCCCTCCACTTT. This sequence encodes CSASRTGMNSPLHF.

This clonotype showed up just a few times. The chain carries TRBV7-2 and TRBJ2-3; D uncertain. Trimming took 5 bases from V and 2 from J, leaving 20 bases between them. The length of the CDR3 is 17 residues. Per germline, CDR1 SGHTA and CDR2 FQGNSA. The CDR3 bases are TGTGCCAGCAGCAGGCAGTTAAGGAGCGAACTCACAGATACGCAGTATTTT. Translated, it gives CASSRQLRSELTDTQYF. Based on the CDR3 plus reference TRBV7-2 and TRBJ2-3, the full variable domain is GAGVSQSPSNKVTEKGKDVELRCDPISGHTALYWYRQSLGQGLEFLIYFQGNSAPDKSGLPSDRFSAERTGGSVSTLTIQRTQQEDSAVYLCASSRQLRSELTDTQYFGPGTRLTVL.

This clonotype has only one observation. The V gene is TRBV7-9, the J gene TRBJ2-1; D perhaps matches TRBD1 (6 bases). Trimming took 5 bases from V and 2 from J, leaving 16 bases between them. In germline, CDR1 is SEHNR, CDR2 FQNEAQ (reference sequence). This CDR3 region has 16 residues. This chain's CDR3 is CASSEEGQGPYNEQFF. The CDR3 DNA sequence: TGTGCCAGCAGCGAAGAGGGACAAGGCCCCTACAATGAGCAGTTCTTC.

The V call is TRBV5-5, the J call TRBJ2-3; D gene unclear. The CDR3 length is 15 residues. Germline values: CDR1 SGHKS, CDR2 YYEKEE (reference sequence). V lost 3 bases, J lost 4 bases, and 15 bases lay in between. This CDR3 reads CASSSRTHLPDTQYF. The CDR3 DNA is TGTGCCAGCAGCTCCCGGACCCACTTACCAGATACGCAGTATTTT.

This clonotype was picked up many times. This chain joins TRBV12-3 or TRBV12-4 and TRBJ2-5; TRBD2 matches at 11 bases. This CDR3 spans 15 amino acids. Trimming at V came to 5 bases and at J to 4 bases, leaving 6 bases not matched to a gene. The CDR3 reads CASSTSGRGGETQYF. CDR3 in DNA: TGTGCCAGCAGTACTAGCGGGAGAGGAGGAGAGACCCAGTACTTC.

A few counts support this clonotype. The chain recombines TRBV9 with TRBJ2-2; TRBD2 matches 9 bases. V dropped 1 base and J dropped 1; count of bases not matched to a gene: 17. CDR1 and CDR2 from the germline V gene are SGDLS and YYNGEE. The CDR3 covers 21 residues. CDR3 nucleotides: TGTGCCAGCAGCGTAAGTCGGGCTAGCGGGGCCCTAAGACAGAACACCGGGGAGCTGTTTTTT. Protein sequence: CASSVSRASGALRQNTGELFF.

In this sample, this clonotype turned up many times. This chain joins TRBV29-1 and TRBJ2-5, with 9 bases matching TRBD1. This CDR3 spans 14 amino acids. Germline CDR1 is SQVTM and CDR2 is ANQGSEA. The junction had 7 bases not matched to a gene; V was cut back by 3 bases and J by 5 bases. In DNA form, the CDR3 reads TGCAGCGTTGAGGCACAGGGGGCTTACGAGACCCAGTACTTC. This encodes CSVEAQGAYETQYF.

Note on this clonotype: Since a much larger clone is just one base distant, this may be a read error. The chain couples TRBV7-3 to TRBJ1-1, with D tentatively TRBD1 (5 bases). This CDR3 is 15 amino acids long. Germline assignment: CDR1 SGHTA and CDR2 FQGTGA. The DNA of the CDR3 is TGTGCCAGCAGCTTTACCGGGAGACCAGGGACTGTAGCTTTCTTT. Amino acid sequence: CASSFTGRPGTVAFF.

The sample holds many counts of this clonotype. CDR3 nucleotide sequence: TGTGCCAGCTTGGGACTAGCGGGGGGATTTGAGACCCAGTACTTC. Translated, it gives CASLGLAGGFETQYF. V usage is TRBV2 and J usage is TRBJ2-5; 15 bases fit TRBD2. J lost 5 bases, V lost 8 bases, and 6 bases had no gene match. This CDR3 spans 15 amino acids. Germline values: CDR1 SNHLY, CDR2 FYNNEI.

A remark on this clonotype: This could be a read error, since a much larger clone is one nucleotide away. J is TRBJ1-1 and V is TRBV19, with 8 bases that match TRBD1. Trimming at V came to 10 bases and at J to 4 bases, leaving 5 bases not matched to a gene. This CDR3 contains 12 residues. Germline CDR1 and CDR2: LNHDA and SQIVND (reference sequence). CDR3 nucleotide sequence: TGTGCCACCCGTACAGGGGGCACTGAAGCTTTCTTT. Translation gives CATRTGGTEAFF. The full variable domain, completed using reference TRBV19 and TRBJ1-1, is DGGITQSPKYLFRKEGQNVTLSCEQNLNHDAMYWYRQDPGQGLRLIYYSQIVNDFQKGDIAEGYSVSREKKESFPLTVTSAQKNPTAFYLCATRTGGTEAFFGQGTRLTVV.

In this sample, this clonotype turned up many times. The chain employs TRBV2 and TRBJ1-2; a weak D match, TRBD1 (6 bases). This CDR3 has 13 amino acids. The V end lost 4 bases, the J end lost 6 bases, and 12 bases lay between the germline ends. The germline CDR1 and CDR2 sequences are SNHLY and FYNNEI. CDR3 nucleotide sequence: TGTGCCAGCAGTGTGGAGGAGGGGGATGGCTACACCTTC. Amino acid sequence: CASSVEEGDGYTF.

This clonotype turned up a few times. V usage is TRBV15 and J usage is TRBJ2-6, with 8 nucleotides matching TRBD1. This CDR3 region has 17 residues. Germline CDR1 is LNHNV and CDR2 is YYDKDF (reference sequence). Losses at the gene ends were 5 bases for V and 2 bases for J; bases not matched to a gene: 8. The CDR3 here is CATSVDSGGPGANVLTF. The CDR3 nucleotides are TGTGCCACCAGCGTGGACTCAGGGGGCCCTGGGGCCAACGTCCTGACTTTC.

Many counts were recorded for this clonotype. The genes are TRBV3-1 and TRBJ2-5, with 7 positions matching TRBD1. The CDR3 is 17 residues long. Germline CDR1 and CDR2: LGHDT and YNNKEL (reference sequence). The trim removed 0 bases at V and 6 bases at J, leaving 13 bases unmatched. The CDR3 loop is CASSQDQGDPRTKTQYF. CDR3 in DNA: TGTGCCAGCAGCCAAGATCAGGGGGACCCAAGGACCAAGACCCAGTACTTC.